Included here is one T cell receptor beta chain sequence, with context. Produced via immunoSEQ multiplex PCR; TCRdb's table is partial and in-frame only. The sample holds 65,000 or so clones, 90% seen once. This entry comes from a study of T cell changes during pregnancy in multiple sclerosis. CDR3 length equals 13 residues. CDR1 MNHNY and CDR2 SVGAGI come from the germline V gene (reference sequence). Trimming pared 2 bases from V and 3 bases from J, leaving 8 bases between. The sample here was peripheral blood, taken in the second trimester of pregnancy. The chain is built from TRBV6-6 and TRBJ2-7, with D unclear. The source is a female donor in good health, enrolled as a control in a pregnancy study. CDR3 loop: CASSYPPSYEQYF. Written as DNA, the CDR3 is TGTGCCAGCAGTTACCCCCCCAGCTACGAGCAGTACTTC.